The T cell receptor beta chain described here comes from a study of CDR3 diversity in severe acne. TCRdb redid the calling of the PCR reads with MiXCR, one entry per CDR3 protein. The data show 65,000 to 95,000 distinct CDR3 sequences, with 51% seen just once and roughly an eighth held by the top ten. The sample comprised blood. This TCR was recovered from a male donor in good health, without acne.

The CDR3 region is CAISEGRDRGNEQYF. DNA of the CDR3: TGTGCCATCAGTGAAGGGAGGGACAGGGGGAACGAGCAGTACTTC. The V and J genes are TRBV10-3 and TRBJ2-7; 11 bases agree with TRBD1. The V and J ends lost 3 bases and 5 bases, in that order; junction bases with no gene match: 6. Germline values: CDR1 ENHRY, CDR2 SYGVKD. The CDR3 has 15 amino acids.